This T cell receptor (beta chain) emerged from a study of T cell changes during pregnancy in multiple sclerosis. V dropped 6 bases and J dropped 3; count of bases not matched to a gene: 6. This CDR3 has 14 amino acids. CDR1 MNHEY and CDR2 SMNVEV come from the germline V gene (reference sequence). Generated by immunoSEQ multiplex PCR, the TCRdb table keeps only in-frame clones and is missing some. Of tens of thousands of clones listed, 75% to 95% were seen once; the top ten hold 0.86%. The sequence derives from a female donor with multiple sclerosis, enrolled in a pregnancy study. The chain combines TRBV27 with TRBJ1-1; 8 bases fit TRBD1. Material: peripheral blood, obtained in the second trimester of pregnancy. The CDR3 loop reads CASRLQGEYTEAFF. In DNA, the CDR3 is TGTGCCAGCAGACTACAGGGGGAGTACACTGAAGCTTTCTTT.